This T cell receptor (beta chain) was recorded in a study of response to subunit inactivated influenza vaccine. TCRdb redid the calling of the RT-PCR reads with MiXCR, one entry per CDR3 protein. The sample includes approximately 200,000 distinct CDR3 sequences, under 15% of them seen just once. The CDR3 spans 17 residues. Trimming at V came to 2 bases and at J to 6 bases, leaving 13 bases not matched to a gene. The material sequenced was CD8+ T cells sorted from PBMCs, taken about 5 days after vaccination. This receptor was obtained from a man aged 50-60 years who received an inactivated influenza vaccine. The V gene is TRBV12-3 or TRBV12-4, the J gene TRBJ2-1; 7 bases are shared with TRBD2. The DNA for the CDR3 is TGTGCCAGCAGTTTAACCCCAACTAGCGAGGGGATCAATGAGCAGTTCTTC. The encoded protein is CASSLTPTSEGINEQFF.